What follows is one T cell receptor beta chain and its context. The antigen is unknown. TCRdb re-called the RT-PCR reads with MiXCR, one entry per CDR3 protein. The top ten clones hold roughly 11% of a sample with over 150,000 distinct CDR3 sequences, about 9.3% of them seen once. This sample stems from a study of response to subunit inactivated influenza vaccine. Study observations and caveats: Authors suggested each seasonal influenza vaccination recruits few new T cells.

Germline V gives CDR1 SGHTA, CDR2 FQGNSA. V was pared by 7 bases and J by 3 bases, with 8 bases of the junction left unmatched. The CDR3 is made up of 17 amino acids. The input for sequencing was non-naive T cells sorted from PBMCs, taken on the day of vaccination. This rearrangement joins TRBV7-2 to TRBJ2-3; 15 nucleotides match TRBD2. This receptor was obtained from a man in his forties or fifties who received an inactivated influenza vaccine. CDR3 residues: CASIPRTSGRGTDTQYF. The CDR3 DNA reads as TGTGCCAGCATCCCCAGGACTAGCGGGAGGGGTACAGATACGCAGTATTTT.